A single sample is the source of the 21 T cell receptor beta chains below, sequenced in a study of blood T cell repertoires in COVID-19. Measured with immunoSEQ multiplex PCR; TCRdb has only the in-frame clones, and not every one. The sample lists under 200,000 clones; about 80% were seen once. Source material: PBMCs or T cells enriched from blood (not recorded which). These receptors all come from a woman aged 55-70 years who had recovered from COVID-19.

The chain recombines TRBV6-5 with TRBJ1-4; 7 positions match TRBD1. The CDR3 contains 13 residues. Germline-derived CDR1 and CDR2 are MNHEY and SVGAGI. J gave up 5 bases and V 4 bases, and 1 base lay outside the gene matches. The CDR3 nucleotides read TGTGCCAGCAGTTCGGGACAGAATGAAAAACTGTTTTTT. It yields the protein CASSSGQNEKLFF.

The chain links TRBV3-1 (or the pseudogene TRBV3-2) to TRBJ1-2; the match to TRBD1 covers 8 bases. Germline trimming cut 3 bases from V and 8 bases from J; bases unmatched to any gene: 8. Germline-derived CDR1 and CDR2 are LGHDT and YNNKEL (reference sequence). The CDR3 has 14 amino acids. CDR3 bases: TGTGCCAGCAGCCAGGGAGGACAGGGAGGCGGCTACACCTTC. Translating gives CASSQGGQGGGYTF.

In nucleotides, the CDR3 is TGTGCCAGCAGCTCCGGGACTAGCGGTTCCTACGAGCAGTACTTC. Protein product: CASSSGTSGSYEQYF. The chain joins TRBV5-4 to TRBJ2-7, with 11 bases matching TRBD2. J gave up 1 base and V 3 bases, and 3 bases lay outside the gene matches. Germline CDR1 reads SGHNT; CDR2 reads YYREEE (reference sequence). CDR3 size: 15 residues. The full variable domain, in which reference TRBV5-4 and TRBJ2-7 provide the parts outside the CDR3, is ETGVTQSPTHLIKTRGQQVTLRCSSQSGHNTVSWYQQALGQGPQFIFQYYREEENGRGNFPPRFSGLQFPNYSSELNVNALELDDSALYLCASSSGTSGSYEQYFGPGTRLTVT.

V is TRBV15 and J is TRBJ1-2; 9 nucleotides agree with TRBD1. The CDR3 is 16 residues long. Losses at the gene ends were 3 bases for V and 8 bases for J; bases not matched to a gene: 13. CDR1 is LNHNV and CDR2 is YYDKDF in the germline V gene (reference sequence). The CDR3 coding sequence is TGTGCCACCAGCAGGGGACAGGGTAATGAGATAGAGGGCTACACCTTC. The encoded protein is CATSRGQGNEIEGYTF. The full variable domain, with the rest looked up from reference TRBV15 and TRBJ1-2, is DAMVIQNPRYQVTQFGKPVTLSCSQTLNHNVMYWYQQKSSQAPKLLFHYYDKDFNNEADTPDNFQSRRPNTSFCFLDIRSPGLGDTAMYLCATSRGQGNEIEGYTFGSGTRLTVV.

This chain links TRBV18 with TRBJ2-6; D gene unclear. CDR1 KGHSH and CDR2 LQKENI come from the germline V gene. The CDR3 contains 16 residues. V was clipped by 3 bases and J by 0 bases, with 9 bases between them. The CDR3 coding sequence is TGTGCCAGCTCACCGGTACTTCACTCTGGGGCCAACGTCCTGACTTTC. Its protein product is CASSPVLHSGANVLTF.

The CDR3 loop reads CASSPAGAYTEAFF. The CDR3, as DNA: TGTGCCAGCTCACCCGCAGGGGCGTACACTGAAGCTTTCTTT. The rearrangement uses TRBV18 and TRBJ1-1; D perhaps matches TRBD1 (6 bases). The CDR3 has 14 amino acids. V lost 3 bases to trimming and J lost 3 bases, with 11 bases between them. The V gene's germline CDR1 is KGHSH and CDR2 LQKENI.

This clone occurred once. The V and J genes are TRBV30 and TRBJ1-3, with D maybe TRBD1 (5 bases). With 4 bases removed from V and 0 bases from J, the gap between germline ends came to 10 bases. Germline V lookup: CDR1 GTSNPN, CDR2 SVGIG (reference sequence). The CDR3 contains 14 residues. CDR3 protein: CAWIRRGSGNTIYF. CDR3 nucleotide sequence: TGTGCCTGGATTCGTAGGGGCTCTGGAAACACCATATATTTT.

The CDR3 DNA follows: TGTGCCAGCAGCCAAGGTCCCAAGACAGGGAAATACGGCTACACCTTC. Its translation is CASSQGPKTGKYGYTF. This chain links TRBV3-1 (or the pseudogene TRBV3-2) with TRBJ1-2; 7 bases map to TRBD1. The CDR3 is 16 amino acids. The trim removed 1 base at V and 8 bases at J, leaving 13 bases unmatched. CDR1 LGHDT and CDR2 YNNKEL come from the germline V gene (reference sequence).

CDR3 in DNA: TGTGCCAGTAGTATAGCGGACATGGGGGAGCAGTTCTTC. Amino acid sequence: CASSIADMGEQFF. This chain uses TRBV19 with TRBJ2-1, with a possible D match to TRBD1 (5 bases). CDR3 length equals 13 residues. The germline CDR1 and CDR2 sequences are LNHDA and SQIVND (reference sequence). Trimming cost V 1 base and J 10 bases, with 11 bases left between them.

CDR3 sequence reads: CASSRGLAGGGEQFF. Here the CDR3 DNA reads TGTGCCAGCAGCAGAGGACTAGCGGGGGGGGGTGAGCAGTTCTTC. The rearrangement links TRBV27 to TRBJ2-1, with TRBD2 matching over 15 bases. From germline, CDR1 is MNHEY and CDR2 SMNVEV (reference sequence). The CDR3 is made up of 15 amino acids. V trimming: 6 bases; J trimming: 9 bases; junction bases outside the gene matches: 6.

The chain combines TRBV10-1 with TRBJ1-1, with 7 nucleotides matching TRBD1. The CDR3 loop spans 15 amino acids. From germline, CDR1 is WNHNN and CDR2 SYGVQD (reference sequence). V lost 3 bases and J lost 1; bases outside the gene matches: 5. CDR3 sequence (DNA): TGCGCCAGCAGTGACTCCGGGACAGCGAACACTGAAGCTTTCTTT. Its translation is CASSDSGTANTEAFF.

This chain joins TRBV3-1 (or the pseudogene TRBV3-2) and TRBJ2-1; TRBD1 matches at 10 bases. Germline V gives CDR1 LGHDT, CDR2 YNNKEL (reference sequence). Trimming at V came to 0 bases and at J to 9 bases, leaving 11 bases not matched to a gene. The CDR3 sequence is 17 residues long. CDR3 amino acids: CASSQETRTGGLVEQFF. The DNA for the CDR3 is TGTGCCAGCAGCCAAGAGACACGGACAGGGGGGCTTGTTGAGCAGTTCTTC.

The chain joins TRBV25-1 to TRBJ1-2, with 7 bases matching TRBD1. The CDR3 loop spans 14 amino acids. In germline, CDR1 is MGHDK, CDR2 SYGVNS. Trimming cost V 3 bases and J 2 bases; bases outside gene matches: 3. Written as DNA, the CDR3 is TGTGCCAGCAGTGACAGGGGGGAAAACTATGGCTACACCTTC. The encoded protein is CASSDRGENYGYTF.

The chain uses TRBV4-1 and TRBJ1-3; TRBD1 matches 8 bases. The germline gives CDR1 MGHRA, CDR2 YSYEKL. The ends lost 1 base at V and 4 bases at J; junction bases unmatched: 3. The CDR3 runs to 15 residues. CDR3 sequence reads: CASSQVGQGGNTIYF. CDR3 in DNA: TGCGCCAGCAGCCAAGTAGGACAGGGCGGAAACACCATATATTTT.

V is TRBV5-1 and J is TRBJ1-1; D not certain. CDR3 size: 16 residues. Germline V gene data show CDR1 as SGHRS and CDR2 as YFSETQ. The V end lost 0 bases, the J end lost 8 bases, and 20 bases lay between the germline ends. CDR3 sequence reads: CASSLGRETPAYEAFF. CDR3 DNA: TGCGCCAGCAGCTTGGGAAGGGAGACTCCTGCGTACGAAGCTTTCTTT.

This chain links TRBV2 with TRBJ2-6; the D is unclear. This CDR3 has 15 residues. V lost 6 bases, J lost 0 bases, and 9 bases lay in between. Germline CDR1 is SNHLY and CDR2 is FYNNEI. CDR3 in DNA: TGTGCCAGCAGATTCATTTTCTCTGGGGCCAACGTCCTGACTTTC. Translation gives CASRFIFSGANVLTF.

This chain uses TRBV14 with TRBJ1-4; D not certain. The germline V gene encodes CDR1 SGHDN and CDR2 FVKESK. The CDR3 runs to 15 residues. V lost 0 bases and J 4 bases, leaving 9 bases between the germline ends. The CDR3 spells CASSQDSRFNEKLFF. CDR3 DNA: TGTGCCAGCAGCCAAGACTCACGGTTTAATGAAAAACTGTTTTTT.

The chain recombines TRBV9 with TRBJ2-7; possibly TRBD2 for D (5 bases). CDR3 size: 14 residues. Per the germline V gene, CDR1 is SGDLS and CDR2 is YYNGEE. V dropped 0 bases and J dropped 4 bases, with 11 bases sitting between them. The chain's CDR3 is CASSVGRGSYEQYF. In DNA, the CDR3 is TGTGCCAGCAGCGTAGGTCGGGGATCTTACGAGCAGTACTTC.

This clone was seen only once. This chain connects TRBV18 to TRBJ1-3, with D tentatively TRBD1 (6 bases). Germline CDR1 KGHSH, CDR2 LQKENI. This CDR3 has 15 residues. Trimming cost V 6 bases and J 1 base, with 13 bases left between them. CDR3 sequence reads: CASSQQGSSGNTIYF. CDR3 nucleotides: TGTGCCAGCTCTCAACAGGGTTCTTCTGGAAACACCATATATTTT.

The gene calls are TRBV11-2 and TRBJ1-2; TRBD1 matches at 7 bases. Germline CDR1 SGHAT, CDR2 FQNNGV. The J segment lost 5 bases and the V segment lost 5 bases, leaving 5 bases of the junction unmatched. The CDR3 consists of 13 residues. CDR3 in amino acids: CASSATGRYGYTF. CDR3 sequence (DNA): TGTGCCAGCAGCGCGACAGGGCGATATGGCTACACCTTC.

The chain couples TRBV19 to TRBJ2-2, with TRBD1 identical over 9 bases. Per the germline V gene, CDR1 is LNHDA and CDR2 is SQIVND (reference sequence). The CDR3 sequence is 15 residues long. The V segment lost 2 bases and the J segment 5 bases; nucleotides outside the gene matches: 3. The CDR3 reads CASSINRGQTGELFF. The CDR3 bases are TGTGCCAGTAGTATAAACAGGGGGCAAACCGGGGAGCTGTTTTTT.